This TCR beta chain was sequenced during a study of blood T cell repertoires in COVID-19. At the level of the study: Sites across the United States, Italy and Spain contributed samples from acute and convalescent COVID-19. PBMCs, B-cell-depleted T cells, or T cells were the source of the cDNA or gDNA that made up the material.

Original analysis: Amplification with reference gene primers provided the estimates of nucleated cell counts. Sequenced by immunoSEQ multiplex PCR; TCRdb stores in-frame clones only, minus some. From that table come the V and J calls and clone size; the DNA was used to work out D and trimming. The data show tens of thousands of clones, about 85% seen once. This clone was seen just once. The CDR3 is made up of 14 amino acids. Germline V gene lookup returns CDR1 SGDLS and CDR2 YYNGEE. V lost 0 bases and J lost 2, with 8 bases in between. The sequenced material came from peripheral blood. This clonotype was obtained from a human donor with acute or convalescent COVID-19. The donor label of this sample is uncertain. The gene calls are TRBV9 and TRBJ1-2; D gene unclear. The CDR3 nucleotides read TGTGCCAGCAGCGTAGGAGGCATAAACTATGGCTACACCTTC. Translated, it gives CASSVGGINYGYTF.